Following are 7 T cell receptor beta chains from one sample sequenced in a study of blood T cell repertoires in COVID-19. Sequencing was performed with immunoSEQ multiplex PCR; in TCRdb, only in-frame clones are kept and a portion is missing. Of fewer than 110,000 clones in the sample, 85% to 95% were seen once. Specimen: peripheral blood. Receptor source: a man aged 45 to 65 with active COVID-19.

This clone came up once. This chain uses TRBV30 with TRBJ1-5, with TRBD1 as a possible D gene (5 bases). This CDR3 region has 13 residues. CDR1 is GTSNPN and CDR2 is SVGIG in the germline V gene (reference sequence). Between the trimmed V and J ends, which lost 2 bases and 7 bases, there was a span of 12 bases. The CDR3 nucleotides are TGTGCCTGGAGTTTCCCCAGGGAACAGCCCCAGCATTTT. It yields the protein CAWSFPREQPQHF.

The V call is TRBV6-7, the J call TRBJ2-5, with TRBD1 matching over 7 bases. TRBV6-7 qualifies as an ORF whose function is uncertain. Trimming took 6 bases from V and 3 from J; bases not matched to a gene: 19. The CDR3 totals 18 residues. CDR3 bases: TGTGCCAGCAGCCCACCGCCCCGGGACAGCGATTCCGAAGAGACCCAGTACTTC. It specifies CASSPPPRDSDSEETQYF.

The CDR3 region has the DNA TGTGCCAGTAGTAGGGGGACAGTCGGCTCCTACAATGAGCAGTTCTTC. Amino acids: CASSRGTVGSYNEQFF. The J gene is TRBJ2-1, the V gene TRBV19; TRBD1 aligns across 7 bases. There are 16 residues in the CDR3. Per the germline V gene, CDR1 is LNHDA and CDR2 is SQIVND (reference sequence). The junction had 6 bases not matched to a gene; V was cut back by 4 bases and J by 0 bases. Full variable domain (remainder filled in from reference TRBV19 and TRBJ2-1): DGGITQSPKYLFRKEGQNVTLSCEQNLNHDAMYWYRQDPGQGLRLIYYSQIVNDFQKGDIAEGYSVSREKKESFPLTVTSAQKNPTAFYLCASSRGTVGSYNEQFFGPGTRLTVL.

The chain combines TRBV30 with TRBJ1-4, with a possible D match to TRBD1 (5 bases). The CDR3 runs to 15 residues. The V gene's germline CDR1 is GTSNPN and CDR2 SVGIG (reference sequence). The germline V and J ends were trimmed by 1 base and 8 bases, with 17 bases remaining between them. CDR3 residues: CAWSAKGRYGEKLFF. In DNA, the CDR3 is TGTGCCTGGAGTGCAAAGGGGCGCTACGGCGAAAAACTGTTTTTT. The full variable domain, with the rest looked up from reference TRBV30 and TRBJ1-4, is SQTIHQWPATLVQPVGSPLSLECTVEGTSNPNLYWYRQAAGRGLQLLFYSVGIGQISSEVPQNLSASRPQDRQFILSSKKLLLSDSGFYLCAWSAKGRYGEKLFFGSGTQLSVL.

In its sample, this clone was seen a few times. The rearrangement uses TRBV7-3 and TRBJ1-1; D unresolved. Trimming left V 5 bases short and J 1 base short, with 8 bases between. Germline assignment: CDR1 SGHTA and CDR2 FQGTGA. This CDR3 contains 13 residues. The CDR3 loop is CASSRESNTEAFF. Here the CDR3 DNA reads TGTGCCAGCAGCCGGGAGTCGAACACTGAAGCTTTCTTT.

The CDR3 DNA reads as TGTGCCAGTAGTAGACTAGCGGGGTACGAGCAGTACTTC. The encoded protein is CASSRLAGYEQYF. The rearrangement links TRBV19 to TRBJ2-7, with TRBD2 matching 11 bases. The trim removed 4 bases at V and 4 bases at J, leaving 0 bases unmatched. Germline V gene sequence: CDR1 LNHDA, CDR2 SQIVND (reference sequence). This CDR3 has 13 amino acids.

This clone was picked up a small number of times. J is TRBJ1-6 and V is TRBV5-8, with a tentative D call TRBD1 (6 bases). Germline V gives CDR1 SGHTS, CDR2 YDEGEE. The CDR3 covers 14 residues. The V gene lost 1 base and the J gene lost 7 bases, with 9 bases spanning the gap. The CDR3 spells CASSLTGNNSPLHF. In DNA form, the CDR3 reads TGTGCCAGCAGCTTGACAGGGAACAATTCACCCCTCCACTTT.